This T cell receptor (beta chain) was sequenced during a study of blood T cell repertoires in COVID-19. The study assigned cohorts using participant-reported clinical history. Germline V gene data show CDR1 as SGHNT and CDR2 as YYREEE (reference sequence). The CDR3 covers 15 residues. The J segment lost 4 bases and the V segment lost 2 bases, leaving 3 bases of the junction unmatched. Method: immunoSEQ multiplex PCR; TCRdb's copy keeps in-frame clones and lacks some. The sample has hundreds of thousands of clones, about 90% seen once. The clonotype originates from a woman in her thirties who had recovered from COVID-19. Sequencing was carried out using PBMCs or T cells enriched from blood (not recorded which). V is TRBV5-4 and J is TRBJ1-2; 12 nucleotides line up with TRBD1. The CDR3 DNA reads TGTGCCAGCAGCTTAAAGGGACAGGGGGCCTATGGCTACACCTTC. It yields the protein CASSLKGQGAYGYTF.